The clone carrying this T cell receptor beta chain was seen ten or more times. Regions amplified from RNA transcripts were the TCR beta CDR3 regions. HTBI primers drove first-round RT-PCR of the TCR CDR3. TCRdb re-called the multiplex PCR reads with MiXCR, one entry per CDR3 protein. The sample has hundreds of thousands of distinct CDR3 sequences; approximately 15% are singletons. The V and J ends lost 7 bases and 4 bases, in that order; junction bases with no gene match: 18. The CDR3 has 16 residues. Looked up from germline, CDR1 is DFQATT and CDR2 is SNEGSKA (reference sequence). The data were taken from a study of T cells in Graves' hyperthyroidism and ophthalmopathy. Fresh peripheral blood, around 10 ml of it, supplied the PBMCs.

The TCR comes from a woman younger than 30 with Graves' hyperthyroidism. This chain links TRBV20-1 with TRBJ1-2; 7 positions match TRBD1. The sample taken for sequencing was blood. DNA of the CDR3: TGCAGTGTCCTGAATACCATAATCGCAGGGGGCTATGGCTACACCTTC. Translating it yields CSVLNTIIAGGYGYTF.